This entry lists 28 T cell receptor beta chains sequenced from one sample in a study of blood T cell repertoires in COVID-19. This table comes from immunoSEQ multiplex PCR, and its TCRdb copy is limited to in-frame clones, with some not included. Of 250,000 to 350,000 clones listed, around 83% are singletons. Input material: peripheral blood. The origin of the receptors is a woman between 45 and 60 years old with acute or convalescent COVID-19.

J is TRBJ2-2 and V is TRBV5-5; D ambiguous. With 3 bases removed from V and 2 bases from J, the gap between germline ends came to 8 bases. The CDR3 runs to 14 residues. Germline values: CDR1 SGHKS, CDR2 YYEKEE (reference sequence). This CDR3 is CASSSYSNTGELFF. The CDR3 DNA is TGTGCCAGCAGCTCCTACAGTAACACCGGGGAGCTGTTTTTT.

CDR3 loop: CASSIALVQSRGTQYF. The CDR3 DNA reads TGTGCCAGTAGTATAGCACTAGTTCAGAGTCGTGGTACGCAGTATTTT. The rearrangement joins TRBV19 to TRBJ2-3; D might be TRBD2 (5 bases). Between the trimmed V and J ends, which lost 1 base and 8 bases, there was a span of 19 bases. Germline V gene lookup returns CDR1 LNHDA and CDR2 SQIVND (reference sequence). This CDR3 contains 16 residues.

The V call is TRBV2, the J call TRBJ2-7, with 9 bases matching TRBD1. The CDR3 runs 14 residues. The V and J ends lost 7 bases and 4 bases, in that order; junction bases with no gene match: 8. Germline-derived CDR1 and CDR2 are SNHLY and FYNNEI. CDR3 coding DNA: TGTGCCAGCATGCTCGGGACAGGGAATTACGAGCAGTACGTC. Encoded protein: CASMLGTGNYEQYV.

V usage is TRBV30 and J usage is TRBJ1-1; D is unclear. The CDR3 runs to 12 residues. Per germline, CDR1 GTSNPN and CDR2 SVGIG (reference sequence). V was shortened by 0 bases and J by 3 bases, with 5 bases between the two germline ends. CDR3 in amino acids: CAWSVRYTEAFF. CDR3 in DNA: TGTGCCTGGAGTGTACGGTACACTGAAGCTTTCTTT.

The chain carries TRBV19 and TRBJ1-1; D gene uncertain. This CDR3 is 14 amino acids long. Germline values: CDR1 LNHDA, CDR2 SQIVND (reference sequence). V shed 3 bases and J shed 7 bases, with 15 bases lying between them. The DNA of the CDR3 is TGTGCCAGTAGTATGCCCCGCAGGATTCTTGAAGCTTTCTTT. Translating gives CASSMPRRILEAFF.

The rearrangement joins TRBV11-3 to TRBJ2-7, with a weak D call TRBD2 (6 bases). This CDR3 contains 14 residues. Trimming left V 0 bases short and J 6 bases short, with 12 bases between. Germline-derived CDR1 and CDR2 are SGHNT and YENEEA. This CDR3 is CASSLDSRGGEQYF. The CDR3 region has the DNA TGTGCCAGCAGCTTAGATTCAAGGGGAGGCGAGCAGTACTTC.

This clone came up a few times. CDR3 coding DNA: TGTGCCAGCAGTTTGTTGGCCCATAATGAAAAACTGTTTTTT. This sequence encodes CASSLLAHNEKLFF. The chain is built from TRBV27 and TRBJ1-4; no clear D. The germline gives CDR1 MNHEY, CDR2 SMNVEV (reference sequence). The CDR3 is 14 residues long. Trimming left V 3 bases short and J 4 bases short, with 9 bases between. Drawing the rest from reference TRBV27 and TRBJ1-4, the complete variable domain is EAQVTQNPRYLITVTGKKLTVTCSQNMNHEYMSWYRQDPGLGLRQIYYSMNVEVTDKGDVPEGYKVSRKEKRNFPLILESPSPNQTSLYFCASSLLAHNEKLFFGSGTQLSVL.

This chain's CDR3 is CASSRGETEPRGYTF. CDR3 DNA: TGCGCCAGCAGCCGCGGGGAGACCGAGCCGCGGGGCTACACCTTC. V gene TRBV5-1 combines with J gene TRBJ1-2; unclear D gene. CDR3 size: 15 residues. The V gene's germline CDR1 is SGHRS and CDR2 YFSETQ. The V gene lost 4 bases and the J gene lost 8 bases, with 21 bases spanning the gap.

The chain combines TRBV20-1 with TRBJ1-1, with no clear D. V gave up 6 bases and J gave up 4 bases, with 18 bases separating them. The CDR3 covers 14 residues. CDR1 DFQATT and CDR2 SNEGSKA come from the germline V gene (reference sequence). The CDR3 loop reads CSASYVAEGTEAFF. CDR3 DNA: TGCAGTGCCAGTTATGTCGCGGAGGGCACTGAAGCTTTCTTT.

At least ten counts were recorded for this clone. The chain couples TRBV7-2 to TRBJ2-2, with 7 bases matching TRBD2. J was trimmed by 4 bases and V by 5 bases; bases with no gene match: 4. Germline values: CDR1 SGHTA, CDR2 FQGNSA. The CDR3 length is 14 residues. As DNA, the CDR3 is TGTGCCAGCAGCCCCCCGGGGGGCACCGGGGAGCTGTTTTTT. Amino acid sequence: CASSPPGGTGELFF.

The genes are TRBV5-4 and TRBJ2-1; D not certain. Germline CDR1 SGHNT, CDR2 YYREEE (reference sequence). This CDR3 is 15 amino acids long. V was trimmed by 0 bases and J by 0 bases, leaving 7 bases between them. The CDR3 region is CASSLGLPSYNEQFF. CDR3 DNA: TGTGCCAGCAGCTTGGGGCTGCCCTCCTACAATGAGCAGTTCTTC.

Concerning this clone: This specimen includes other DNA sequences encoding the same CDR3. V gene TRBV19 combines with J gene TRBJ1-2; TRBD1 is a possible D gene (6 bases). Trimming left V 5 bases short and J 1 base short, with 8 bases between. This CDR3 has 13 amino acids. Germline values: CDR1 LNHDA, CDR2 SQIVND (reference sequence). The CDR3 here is CASSEGVNYGYTF. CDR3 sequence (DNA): TGTGCCAGTAGTGAGGGGGTTAACTATGGCTACACCTTC.

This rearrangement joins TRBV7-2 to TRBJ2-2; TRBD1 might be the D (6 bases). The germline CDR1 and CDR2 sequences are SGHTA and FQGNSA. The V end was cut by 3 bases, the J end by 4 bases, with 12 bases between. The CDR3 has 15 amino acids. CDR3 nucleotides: TGTGCCAGCAGCTTTGCTAAGACAGGCACCGGGGAGCTGTTTTTT. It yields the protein CASSFAKTGTGELFF.

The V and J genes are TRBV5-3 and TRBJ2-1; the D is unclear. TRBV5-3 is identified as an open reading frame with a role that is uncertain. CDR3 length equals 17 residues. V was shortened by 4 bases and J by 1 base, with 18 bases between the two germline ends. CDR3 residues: CARSRPRRRTSYNEQFF. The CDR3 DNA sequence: TGTGCCAGAAGCAGGCCGCGGCGGCGCACTTCCTACAATGAGCAGTTCTTC.

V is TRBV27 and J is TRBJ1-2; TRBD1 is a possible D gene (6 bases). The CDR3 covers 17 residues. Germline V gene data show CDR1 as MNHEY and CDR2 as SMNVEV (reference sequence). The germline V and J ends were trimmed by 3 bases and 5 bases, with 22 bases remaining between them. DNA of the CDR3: TGTGCCAGCAGTTTCAGACAGGACTTCACGAACCATTATGGCTACACCTTC. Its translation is CASSFRQDFTNHYGYTF.

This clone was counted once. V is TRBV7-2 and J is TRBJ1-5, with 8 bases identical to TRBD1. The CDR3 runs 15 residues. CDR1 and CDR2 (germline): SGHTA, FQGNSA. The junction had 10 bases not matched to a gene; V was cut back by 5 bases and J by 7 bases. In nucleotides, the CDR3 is TGTGCCAGCAGCACCTACAGGGGGGAGGGACAGCCCCAGCATTTT. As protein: CASSTYRGEGQPQHF.

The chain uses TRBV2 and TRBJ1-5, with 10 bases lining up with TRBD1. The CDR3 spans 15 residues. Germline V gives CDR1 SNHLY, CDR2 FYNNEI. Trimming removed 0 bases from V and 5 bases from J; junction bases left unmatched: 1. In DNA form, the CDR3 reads TGTGCCAGCAGTGAAGCGACAGGGGGCCATCAGCCCCAGCATTTT. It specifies CASSEATGGHQPQHF.

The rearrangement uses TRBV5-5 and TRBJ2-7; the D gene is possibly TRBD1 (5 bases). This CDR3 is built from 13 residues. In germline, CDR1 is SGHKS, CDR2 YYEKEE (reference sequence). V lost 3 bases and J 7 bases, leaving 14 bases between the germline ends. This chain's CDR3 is CASSSPTDNEQYF. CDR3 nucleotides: TGTGCCAGCAGCTCCCCTACGGACAATGAGCAGTACTTC.

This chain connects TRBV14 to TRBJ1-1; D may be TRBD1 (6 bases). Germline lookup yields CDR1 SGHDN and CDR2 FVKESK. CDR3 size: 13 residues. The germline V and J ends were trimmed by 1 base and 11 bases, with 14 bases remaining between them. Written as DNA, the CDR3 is TGTGCCAGCAGCCAAGGCACAGGGTCGATGGCTTTCTTT. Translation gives CASSQGTGSMAFF.

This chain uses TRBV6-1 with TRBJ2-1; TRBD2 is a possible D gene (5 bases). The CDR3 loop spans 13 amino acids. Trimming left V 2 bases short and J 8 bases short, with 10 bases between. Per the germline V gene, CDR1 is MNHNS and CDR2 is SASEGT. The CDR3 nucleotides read TGTGCCAGCAGTGAATCGGGGTGGGATGAGCAGTTCTTC. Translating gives CASSESGWDEQFF.

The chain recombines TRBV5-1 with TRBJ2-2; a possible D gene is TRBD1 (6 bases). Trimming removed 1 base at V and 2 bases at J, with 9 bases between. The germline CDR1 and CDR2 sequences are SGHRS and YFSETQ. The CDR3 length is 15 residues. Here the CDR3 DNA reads TGCGCCAGCAGCTTGCAGGGGCTCAACACCGGGGAGCTGTTTTTT. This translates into CASSLQGLNTGELFF.

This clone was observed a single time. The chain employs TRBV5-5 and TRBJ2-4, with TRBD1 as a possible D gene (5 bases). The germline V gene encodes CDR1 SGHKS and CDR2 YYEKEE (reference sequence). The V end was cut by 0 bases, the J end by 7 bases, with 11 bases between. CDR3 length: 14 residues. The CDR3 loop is CASSLEGPENIQYF. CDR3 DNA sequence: TGTGCCAGCAGCTTGGAGGGGCCGGAGAACATTCAGTACTTC.

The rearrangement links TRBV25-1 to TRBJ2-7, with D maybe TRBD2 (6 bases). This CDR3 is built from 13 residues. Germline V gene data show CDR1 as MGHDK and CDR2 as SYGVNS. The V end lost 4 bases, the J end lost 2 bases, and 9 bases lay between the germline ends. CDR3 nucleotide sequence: TGTGCCAGCAGTGCGGGGGTGGCCTACGAGCAGTACTTC. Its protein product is CASSAGVAYEQYF.

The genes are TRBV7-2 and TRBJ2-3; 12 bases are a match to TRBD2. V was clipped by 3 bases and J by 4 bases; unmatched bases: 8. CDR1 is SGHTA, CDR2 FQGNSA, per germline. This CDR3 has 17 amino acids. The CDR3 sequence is CASSLGLAGVSSDTQYF. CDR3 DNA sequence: TGTGCCAGCAGCTTGGGACTAGCGGGTGTGTCCTCAGATACGCAGTATTTT.

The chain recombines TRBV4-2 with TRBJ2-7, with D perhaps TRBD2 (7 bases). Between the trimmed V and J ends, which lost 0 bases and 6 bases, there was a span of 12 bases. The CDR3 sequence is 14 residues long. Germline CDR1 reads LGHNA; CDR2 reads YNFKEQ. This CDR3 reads CASSQDNREGEQYF. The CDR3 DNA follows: TGTGCCAGCAGCCAAGACAACAGGGAGGGCGAGCAGTACTTC.

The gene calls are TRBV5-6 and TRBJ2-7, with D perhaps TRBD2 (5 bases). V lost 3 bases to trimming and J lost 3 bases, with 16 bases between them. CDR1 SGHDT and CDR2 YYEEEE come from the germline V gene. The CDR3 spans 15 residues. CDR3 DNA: TGTGCCAGCAGCTCCCGCGGACTGACGAACTACGAGCAGTACGTC. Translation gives CASSSRGLTNYEQYV.

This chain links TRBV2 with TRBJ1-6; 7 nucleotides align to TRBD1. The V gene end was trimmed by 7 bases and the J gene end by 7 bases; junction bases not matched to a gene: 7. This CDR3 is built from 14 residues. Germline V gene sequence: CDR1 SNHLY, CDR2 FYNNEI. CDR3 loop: CASTLRDSNSPLHF. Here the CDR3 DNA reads TGTGCCAGCACGCTACGGGACAGCAATTCACCCCTCCACTTT.

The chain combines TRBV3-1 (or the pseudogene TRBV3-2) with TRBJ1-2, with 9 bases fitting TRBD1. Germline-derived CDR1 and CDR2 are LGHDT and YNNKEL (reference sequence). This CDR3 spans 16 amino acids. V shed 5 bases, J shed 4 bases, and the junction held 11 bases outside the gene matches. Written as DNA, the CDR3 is TGTGCCAGCAGCAAACGGACAGGGGATGGGAGCTATGGCTACACCTTC. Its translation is CASSKRTGDGSYGYTF.